These T cell receptor beta chains were read from a single sample in a study of blood T cell repertoires in COVID-19. TCRdb keeps only in-frame clones here, not all; method: immunoSEQ multiplex PCR. The sample contains under 200,000 clones, around four fifths of which appear only once. The sequenced sample consisted of peripheral blood. These receptors were obtained from a man aged 65-85 years with active or convalescent COVID-19. CDR3s include the opening cysteine and the closing phenylalanine or tryptophan. Fields, in order: D gene, clone size, J gene, CDR3 length, V gene, CDR3 protein, CDR3 DNA. A D gene is named only where the DNA matches it firmly. Expanded clones get a size class; other rows say once, few or many, or leave the size out.

>.|once|TRBJ1-2|14|TRBV7-8
CASSPQLDYYGYTF
TGTGCCAGCAGCCCGCAGTTGGACTATTATGGCTACACCTTC
>TRBD2|.|TRBJ2-1|17|TRBV9
CASSVATAGGSYNEQFF
TGTGCCAGCAGCGTAGCTACCGCGGGAGGGTCCTACAATGAGCAGTTCTTC
>.|.|TRBJ2-1|12|TRBV18
CASSAVNNEQFF
TGTGCCAGCTCCGCAGTCAACAATGAGCAGTTCTTC
>.|.|TRBJ2-2|14|TRBV14
CASSQVSATGELFF
TGTGCCAGCAGCCAAGTGAGTGCCACCGGGGAGCTGTTTTTT
>.|.|TRBJ1-2|15|TRBV28
CASRLARQGLYGYTF
TGTGCCAGCCGGCTAGCCCGCCAGGGGCTCTATGGCTACACCTTC
>.|.|TRBJ2-1|15|TRBV5-6
CASSLVPGTYNEQFF
TGTGCCAGCAGCTTGGTACCAGGAACCTACAATGAGCAGTTCTTC
>TRBD1|few|TRBJ1-1|14|TRBV29-1
CSGGLTGGNTEAFF
TGCAGCGGTGGTCTGACAGGGGGGAACACTGAAGCTTTCTTT
>TRBD1|once|TRBJ1-3|15|TRBV5-1
CASSFGWDRTNTIYF
TGCGCCAGCAGCTTTGGTTGGGACAGAACAAACACCATATATTTT
>TRBD1|.|TRBJ2-5|16|TRBV5-1
CASSLRDREIQETQYF
TGCGCCAGCAGCTTGAGGGACAGGGAAATCCAAGAGACCCAGTACTTC
>.|.|TRBJ1-2|15|TRBV3-1/TRBV3-2
CASSQNSGTTYGYTF
TGTGCCAGCAGCCAGAATTCCGGGACAACCTATGGCTACACCTTC
>.|few|TRBJ1-2|15|TRBV11-2
CASSSTRTALDGYTF
TGTGCCAGCAGCTCAACCCGGACAGCGCTAGATGGCTACACCTTC
>TRBD1|once|TRBJ1-2|14|TRBV18
CASSPGTDNYGYTF
TGTGCCAGCTCACCCGGGACAGATAACTATGGCTACACCTTC
>TRBD2|once|TRBJ2-3|17|TRBV19
CASSPHSGGRGTDTQYF
TGTGCCAGTAGTCCCCATAGCGGGGGTAGGGGCACAGATACGCAGTATTTT
>.|few|TRBJ2-7|14|TRBV5-4
CASSLWGVSYEQYF
TGTGCCAGCAGCTTGTGGGGCGTTAGCTACGAGCAGTACTTC
>TRBD1|.|TRBJ1-5|15|TRBV6-6
CASSAGTVIGRPQHF
TGTGCCAGCAGTGCCGGGACAGTTATAGGAAGGCCCCAGCATTTT
>.|.|TRBJ2-6|14|TRBV29-1
CSVNLESGANVLTF
TGCAGCGTAAATTTGGAGTCTGGGGCCAACGTCCTGACTTTC
>.|.|TRBJ2-7|14|TRBV6-5
CASSTDAGWYEQYF
TGTGCCAGCAGCACGGACGCGGGGTGGTACGAGCAGTACTTC
>TRBD1|.|TRBJ1-2|13|TRBV27
CASSSTGSYGYTF
TGTGCCAGCAGTTCGACAGGGTCCTATGGCTACACCTTC
>.|.|TRBJ2-7|14|TRBV21-1
CASSRGQGSREQYF
TGTGCCAGCAGCAGGGGACAGGGGAGCCGCGAGCAGTACTTC
>.|few|TRBJ2-7|12|TRBV10-3
CASQSGHFEQYF
TGTGCCAGCCAATCAGGACATTTTGAGCAGTACTTC
>TRBD2|.|TRBJ2-1|18|TRBV3-1/TRBV3-2
CASSQGFRSGGDYNEQFF
TGTGCCAGCAGCCAGGGTTTTAGAAGCGGGGGGGACTACAATGAGCAGTTCTTC
>TRBD1|few|TRBJ1-5|14|TRBV6-5
CASSSGQKNQPQHF
TGTGCCAGCAGTTCGGGACAGAAGAATCAGCCCCAGCATTTT
>.|.|TRBJ1-2|15|TRBV5-8
CASSSRQAGFYGYTF
TGTGCCAGCAGCTCCCGACAGGCGGGCTTCTATGGCTACACCTTC
>TRBD2|few|TRBJ2-3|14|TRBV7-9
CASPSPGGTDTQYF
TGTGCCAGCCCCTCCCCGGGGGGGACAGATACGCAGTATTTT
>TRBD1|.|TRBJ1-1|11|TRBV12-3/TRBV12-4
CASNGQGVAFF
TGTGCCAGCAACGGACAGGGAGTAGCTTTCTTT
>TRBD2|.|TRBJ2-1|15|TRBV28
CASSFSGRHFDEQFF
TGTGCCAGCAGCTTTAGCGGGAGGCATTTCGATGAGCAGTTCTTC
>TRBD2|.|TRBJ2-7|16|TRBV7-9
CASTPLGASGSSEQYF
TGTGCCAGCACCCCCCTGGGGGCTAGCGGGAGTAGCGAGCAGTACTTC
>TRBD2|.|TRBJ2-1|16|TRBV4-3
CASSRPVGRGVNEQFF
TGCGCCAGCAGCCGTCCCGTGGGGCGGGGGGTTAATGAGCAGTTCTTC
>TRBD2|.|TRBJ2-1|16|TRBV24-1
CATSDLGGGAGNEQFF
TGTGCCACCAGTGATTTAGGCGGGGGGGCCGGGAATGAGCAGTTCTTC
>TRBD2|.|TRBJ2-1|15|TRBV7-3
CASSPQSGSPNEQFF
TGTGCCAGCAGCCCCCAGAGCGGGAGTCCCAATGAGCAGTTCTTC
>.|.|TRBJ1-2|14|TRBV2
CASSETRGASGYTF
TGTGCCAGCAGTGAAACACGGGGGGCTAGTGGCTACACCTTC
>TRBD1|.|TRBJ1-3|15|TRBV5-4
CASSLEGAGGNTIYF
TGTGCCAGCAGCTTGGAGGGGGCCGGGGGAAACACCATATATTTT
>.|few|TRBJ2-5|14|TRBV19
CASSRTGSGETQYF
TGTGCCAGTAGTCGGACGGGGAGTGGAGAGACCCAGTACTTC
>.|.|TRBJ1-5|12|TRBV12-5
CASGPGQRPQHF
TGTGCTAGTGGTCCAGGACAGAGGCCCCAGCATTTT
>.|.|TRBJ2-2|15|TRBV7-2
CASSLGSIGGLELFF
TGTGCCAGCAGCTTAGGTAGCATCGGAGGGCTCGAGCTGTTTTTT
>.|once|TRBJ2-1|14|TRBV5-1
CASSPGSGYNEQFF
TGCGCCAGCAGCCCGGGTAGCGGATACAATGAGCAGTTCTTC
>TRBD1|.|TRBJ1-6|15|TRBV27
CASSRDRGLSAPLHF
TGTGCCAGCAGCCGGGACAGGGGGCTGTCGGCACCCCTCCACTTT
>.|.|TRBJ1-4|16|TRBV5-1
CASSGRDTATNEKLFF
TGCGCCAGCAGCGGTCGGGACACCGCAACTAATGAAAAACTGTTTTTT
>.|.|TRBJ2-7|14|TRBV9
CASSVGTNSYEQYF
TGTGCCAGCAGCGTAGGGACAAACTCCTACGAGCAGTACTTC
>TRBD2|few|TRBJ2-1|16|TRBV4-1
CASSRPGTSGNNEQFF
TGCGCCAGCAGTCGCCCAGGGACTAGCGGAAACAATGAGCAGTTCTTC
>.|.|TRBJ2-2|16|TRBV7-6
CASSLANRLQPGELFF
TGTGCCAGCAGCTTAGCTAACAGGCTTCAACCCGGGGAGCTGTTTTTT
>.|few|TRBJ1-1|15|TRBV19
CASSIGSTENTEAFF
TGTGCCAGTAGTATAGGGTCGACAGAGAACACTGAAGCTTTCTTT
>.|few|TRBJ2-7|14|TRBV5-4
CASSLRGNSYEQYF
TGTGCCAGCAGCTTGCGAGGTAACTCCTACGAGCAGTACTTC
>TRBD1|.|TRBJ2-1|16|TRBV9
CASSVGVSGTVNEQFF
TGTGCCAGCAGCGTAGGGGTATCGGGGACAGTAAATGAGCAGTTCTTC
>.|once|TRBJ1-1|13|TRBV11-3
CASSFSSNTEAFF
TGTGCCAGCAGCTTCAGTTCAAACACTGAAGCTTTCTTT
>TRBD1|.|TRBJ1-1|15|TRBV6-5
CASSRPGQGHTEAFF
TGTGCCAGCAGCCGCCCGGGACAGGGTCACACTGAAGCTTTCTTT
>.|.|TRBJ1-4|13|TRBV9
CASSVAPNEKLFF
TGTGCCAGCAGCGTAGCTCCTAATGAAAAACTGTTTTTT
>.|.|TRBJ1-5|17|TRBV7-8
CASSRGGGAPRHQPQHF
TGTGCCAGCAGCAGGGGTGGAGGGGCCCCGAGGCATCAGCCCCAGCATTTT
>TRBD1|.|TRBJ2-1|14|TRBV5-1
CASAGQGSPDEQFF
TGCGCCAGCGCTGGACAGGGGAGTCCGGATGAGCAGTTCTTC
>TRBD2|.|TRBJ2-3|17|TRBV5-1
CASSLGYGGGAGDTQYF
TGCGCCAGCAGCTTGGGTTACGGCGGGGGGGCCGGTGATACGCAGTATTTT
>TRBD2|.|TRBJ2-2|14|TRBV2
CAGHAGRETGELFF
TGTGCCGGACACGCTGGGCGGGAGACCGGGGAGCTGTTTTTT
>.|.|TRBJ2-2|15|TRBV29-1
CSVDPGDRGAGELFF
TGCAGCGTTGATCCGGGGGACAGAGGAGCCGGGGAGCTGTTTTTT
>TRBD2|once|TRBJ2-5|17|TRBV2
CASSEVPPGEGQETQYF
TGTGCCAGCAGTGAAGTTCCTCCCGGGGAGGGTCAAGAGACCCAGTACTTC